This T cell receptor beta chain was sequenced for a study of blood T cell repertoires in COVID-19. Overall study: Sites across the United States, Italy and Spain contributed samples from acute and convalescent COVID-19.

Per the original data handling: Cell counts per sample came from amplifying reference gene primers. Some clones are missing from TCRdb's copy, which holds only in-frame ones; the method was immunoSEQ multiplex PCR. That table supplies the V and J calls and clone size; D and trimming were determined from the DNA. The data show around 98,000 clones, less than 85% seen once. Specimen: peripheral blood. The sequence was collected from a woman aged 55-75 years with acute or convalescent COVID-19.

Here the CDR3 reads CASRKIQGPYEQYF. CDR3 DNA: TGTGCCAGCAGGAAAATACAGGGTCCCTACGAGCAGTACTTC. The chain employs TRBV5-6 and TRBJ2-7, with TRBD1 as a possible D gene (6 bases). The CDR3 loop spans 14 amino acids. Trimming took 5 bases from V and 2 from J, leaving 14 bases between them. CDR1 is SGHDT, CDR2 YYEEEE, per germline.